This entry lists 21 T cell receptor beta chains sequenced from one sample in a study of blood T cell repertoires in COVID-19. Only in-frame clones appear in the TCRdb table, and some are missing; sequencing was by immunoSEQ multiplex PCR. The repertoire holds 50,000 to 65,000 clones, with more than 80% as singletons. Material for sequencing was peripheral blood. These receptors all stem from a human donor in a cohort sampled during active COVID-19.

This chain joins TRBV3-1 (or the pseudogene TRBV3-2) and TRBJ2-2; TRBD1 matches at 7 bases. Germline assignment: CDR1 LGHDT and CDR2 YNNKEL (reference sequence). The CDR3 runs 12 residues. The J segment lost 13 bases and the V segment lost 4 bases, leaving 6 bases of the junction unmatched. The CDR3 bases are TGTGCCAGCAGCCTACATAGGGGGCGGCTGTTTTTT. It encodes CASSLHRGRLFF.

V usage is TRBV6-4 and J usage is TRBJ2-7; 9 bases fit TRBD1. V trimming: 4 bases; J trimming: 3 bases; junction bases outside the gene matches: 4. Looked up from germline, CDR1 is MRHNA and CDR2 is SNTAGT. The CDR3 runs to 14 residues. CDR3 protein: CASSGTDRGYEQYF. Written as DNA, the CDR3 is TGTGCCAGCAGTGGGACGGACAGGGGCTACGAGCAGTACTTC.

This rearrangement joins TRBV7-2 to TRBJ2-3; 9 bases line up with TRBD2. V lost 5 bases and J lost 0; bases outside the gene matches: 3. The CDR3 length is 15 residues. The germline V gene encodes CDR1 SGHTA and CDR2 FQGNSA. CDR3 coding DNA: TGTGCCAGCAGCACCACTAGCGGGAGCACAGATACGCAGTATTTT. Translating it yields CASSTTSGSTDTQYF.

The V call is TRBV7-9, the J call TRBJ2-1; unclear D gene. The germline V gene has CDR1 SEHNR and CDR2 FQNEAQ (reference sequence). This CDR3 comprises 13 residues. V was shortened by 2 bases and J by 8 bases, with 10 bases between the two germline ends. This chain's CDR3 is CASSLRGSDEQFF. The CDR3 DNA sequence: TGTGCCAGCAGCTTACGAGGAAGCGATGAGCAGTTCTTC. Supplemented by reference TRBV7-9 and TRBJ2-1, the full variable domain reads DTGVSQNPRHKITKRGQNVTFRCDPISEHNRLYWYRQTLGQGPEFLTYFQNEAQLEKSRLLSDRFSAERPKGSFSTLEIQRTEQGDSAMYLCASSLRGSDEQFFGPGTRLTVL.

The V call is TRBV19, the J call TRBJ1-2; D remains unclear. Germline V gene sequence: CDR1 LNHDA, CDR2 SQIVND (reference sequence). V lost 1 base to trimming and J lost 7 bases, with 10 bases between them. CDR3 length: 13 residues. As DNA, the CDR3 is TGTGCCAGTAGTATAGGCACCGTGGCTGGCTACACCTTC. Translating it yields CASSIGTVAGYTF.

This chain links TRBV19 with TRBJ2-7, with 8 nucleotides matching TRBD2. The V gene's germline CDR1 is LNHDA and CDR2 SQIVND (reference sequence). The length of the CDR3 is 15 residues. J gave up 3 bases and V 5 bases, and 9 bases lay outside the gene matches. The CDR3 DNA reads TGTGCCAGTAGTGCCCGATCGGGGGGGGGCTACGAGCAGTACTTC. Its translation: CASSARSGGGYEQYF. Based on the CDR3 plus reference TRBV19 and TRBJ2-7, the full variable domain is DGGITQSPKYLFRKEGQNVTLSCEQNLNHDAMYWYRQDPGQGLRLIYYSQIVNDFQKGDIAEGYSVSREKKESFPLTVTSAQKNPTAFYLCASSARSGGGYEQYFGPGTRLTVT.

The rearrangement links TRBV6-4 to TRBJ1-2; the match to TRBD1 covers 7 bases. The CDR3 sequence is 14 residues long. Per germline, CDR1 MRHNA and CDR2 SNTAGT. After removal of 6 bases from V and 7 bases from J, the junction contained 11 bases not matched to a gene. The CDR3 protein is CASSPGQLNGGYTF. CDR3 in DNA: TGTGCCAGCAGCCCGGGACAGTTGAACGGTGGCTACACCTTC.

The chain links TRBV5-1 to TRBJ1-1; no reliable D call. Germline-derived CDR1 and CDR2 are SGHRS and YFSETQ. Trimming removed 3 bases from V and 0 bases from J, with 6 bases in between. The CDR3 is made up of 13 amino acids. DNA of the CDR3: TGCGCCAGCAGCTGGCAGATGAACACTGAAGCTTTCTTT. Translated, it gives CASSWQMNTEAFF.

This CDR3 is CASSLGGRVSTDTQYF. DNA for the CDR3: TGCGCCAGCAGCTTGGGGGGCAGGGTTAGCACAGATACGCAGTATTTT. The chain uses TRBV5-1 and TRBJ2-3; TRBD1 might be the D (5 bases). The V gene's germline CDR1 is SGHRS and CDR2 YFSETQ. Trimming removed 0 bases at V and 0 bases at J, with 11 bases between. There are 16 residues in the CDR3.

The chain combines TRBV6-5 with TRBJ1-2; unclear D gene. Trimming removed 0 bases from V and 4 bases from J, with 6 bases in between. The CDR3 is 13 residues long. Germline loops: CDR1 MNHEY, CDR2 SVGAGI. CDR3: CASSYSRAYGYTF. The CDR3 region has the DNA TGTGCCAGCAGTTACTCGAGAGCCTATGGCTACACCTTC.

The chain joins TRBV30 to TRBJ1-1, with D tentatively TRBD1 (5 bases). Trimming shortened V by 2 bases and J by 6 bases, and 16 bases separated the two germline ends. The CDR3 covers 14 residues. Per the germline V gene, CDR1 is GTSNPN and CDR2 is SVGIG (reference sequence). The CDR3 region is CAWSPRSGGPEAFF. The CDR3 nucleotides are TGTGCCTGGAGTCCCCGAAGCGGGGGACCTGAAGCTTTCTTT.

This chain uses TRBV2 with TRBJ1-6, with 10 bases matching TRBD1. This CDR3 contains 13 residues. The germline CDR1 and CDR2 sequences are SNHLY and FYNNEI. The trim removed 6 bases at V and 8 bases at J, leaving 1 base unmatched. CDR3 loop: CASRDRGDSPLHF. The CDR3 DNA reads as TGTGCCAGCAGGGACAGGGGGGATTCACCCCTCCACTTT. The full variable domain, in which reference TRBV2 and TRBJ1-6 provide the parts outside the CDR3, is EPEVTQTPSHQVTQMGQEVILRCVPISNHLYFYWYRQILGQKVEFLVSFYNNEISEKSEIFDDQFSVERPDGSNFTLKIRSTKLEDSAMYFCASRDRGDSPLHFGNGTRLTVT.

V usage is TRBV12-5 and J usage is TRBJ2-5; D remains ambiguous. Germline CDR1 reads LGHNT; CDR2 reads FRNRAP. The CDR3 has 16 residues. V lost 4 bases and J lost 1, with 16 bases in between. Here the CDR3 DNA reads TGTGCTAGTGGTTGGGCCCCCCTGGTCGGCCAAGAGACCCAGTACTTC. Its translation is CASGWAPLVGQETQYF.

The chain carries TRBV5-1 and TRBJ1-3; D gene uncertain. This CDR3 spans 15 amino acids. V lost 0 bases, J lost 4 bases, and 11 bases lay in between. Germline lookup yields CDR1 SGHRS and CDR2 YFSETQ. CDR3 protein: CASSLGLVGGNTIYF. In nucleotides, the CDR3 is TGCGCCAGCAGCTTGGGGTTGGTTGGCGGAAACACCATATATTTT.

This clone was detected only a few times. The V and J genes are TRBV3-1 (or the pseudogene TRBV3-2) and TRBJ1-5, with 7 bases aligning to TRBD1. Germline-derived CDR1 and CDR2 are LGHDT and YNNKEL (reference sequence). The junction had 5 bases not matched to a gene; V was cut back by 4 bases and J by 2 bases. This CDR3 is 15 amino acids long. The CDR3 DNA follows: TGTGCCAGCAGCCCGAGGGGGCAGGGCAATCAGCCCCAGCATTTT. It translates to CASSPRGQGNQPQHF.

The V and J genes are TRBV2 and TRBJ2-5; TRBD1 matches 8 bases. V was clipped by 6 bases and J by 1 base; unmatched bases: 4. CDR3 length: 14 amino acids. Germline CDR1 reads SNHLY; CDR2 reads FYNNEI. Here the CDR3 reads CASSAGQAQETQYF. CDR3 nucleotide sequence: TGTGCCAGCAGCGCGGGACAGGCCCAAGAGACCCAGTACTTC.

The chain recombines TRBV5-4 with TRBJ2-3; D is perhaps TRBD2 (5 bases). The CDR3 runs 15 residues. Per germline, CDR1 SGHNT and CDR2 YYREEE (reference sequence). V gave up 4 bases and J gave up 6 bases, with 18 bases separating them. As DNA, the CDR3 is TGTGCCAGCAGCCCAGCGGCGGATCGGAGTGATACGCAGTATTTT. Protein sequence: CASSPAADRSDTQYF.

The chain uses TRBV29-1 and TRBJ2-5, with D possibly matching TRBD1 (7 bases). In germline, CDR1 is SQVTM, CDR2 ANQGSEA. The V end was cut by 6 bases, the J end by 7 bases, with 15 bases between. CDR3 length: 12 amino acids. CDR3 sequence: CSVAKEGATQYF. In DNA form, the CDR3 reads TGCAGCGTCGCCAAGGAGGGGGCGACCCAGTACTTC. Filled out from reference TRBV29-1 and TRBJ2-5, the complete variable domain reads SAVISQKPSRDICQRGTSLTIQCQVDSQVTMMFWYRQQPGQSLTLIATANQGSEATYESGFVIDKFPISRPNLTFSTLTVSNMSPEDSSIYLCSVAKEGATQYFGPGTRLLVL.

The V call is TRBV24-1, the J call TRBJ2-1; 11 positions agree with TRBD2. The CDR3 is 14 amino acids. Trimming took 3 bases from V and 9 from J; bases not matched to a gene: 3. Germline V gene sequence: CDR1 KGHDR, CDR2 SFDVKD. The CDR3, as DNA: TGTGCCACCAGTGATCCGGGGACTAGCGGTGAGCAGTTCTTC. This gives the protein CATSDPGTSGEQFF.

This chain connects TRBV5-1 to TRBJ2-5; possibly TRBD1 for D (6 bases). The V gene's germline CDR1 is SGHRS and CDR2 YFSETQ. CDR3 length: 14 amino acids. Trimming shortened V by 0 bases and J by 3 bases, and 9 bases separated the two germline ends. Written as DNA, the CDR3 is TGCGCCAGCAGCTTGGAACAGGGTAAAGAGACCCAGTACTTC. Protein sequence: CASSLEQGKETQYF.

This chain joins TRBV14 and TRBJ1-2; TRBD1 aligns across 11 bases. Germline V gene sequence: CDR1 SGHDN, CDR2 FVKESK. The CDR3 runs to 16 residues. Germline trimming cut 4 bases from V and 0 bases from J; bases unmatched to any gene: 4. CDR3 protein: CASSLRDRGTNYGYTF. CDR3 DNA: TGTGCCAGCAGCCTTCGGGACAGGGGGACTAACTATGGCTACACCTTC.